The 11 T cell receptor beta chains below all came from one sample that was sequenced in a study of cytomegalovirus exposure and HLA in healthy donors. Generated by immunoSEQ multiplex PCR, the TCRdb table keeps only in-frame clones and is missing some. The data contain 150,000 to 200,000 clones, 86% of them seen just once; the ten biggest clones take up about 1.6%. Source material: PBMCs. Every receptor here comes from a young woman in good health and CMV-seronegative.

The CDR3 loop is CASSYTEGEQYF. The CDR3, as DNA: TGTGCCAGCAGTTACACAGAGGGCGAGCAGTACTTC. J is TRBJ2-7 and V is TRBV6-5; perhaps TRBD2 as D (5 bases). The ends were cut back, 2 bases at V and 6 bases at J, with 8 bases in the middle. Germline-derived CDR1 and CDR2 are MNHEY and SVGAGI. The CDR3 is made up of 12 amino acids.

The chain links TRBV10-1 to TRBJ2-1, with TRBD2 matching over 14 bases. Losses at the gene ends were 2 bases for V and 10 bases for J; bases not matched to a gene: 4. The CDR3 is made up of 15 amino acids. Germline V gene lookup returns CDR1 WNHNN and CDR2 SYGVQD (reference sequence). The CDR3 DNA follows: TGCGCCAGCAGTGAGGCGACTAGCGGGAGGGAGGAGCAGTTCTTC. It translates to CASSEATSGREEQFF.

The V and J genes are TRBV5-5 and TRBJ1-2, with unresolved D. V lost 2 bases and J 2 bases, leaving 7 bases between the germline ends. The CDR3 runs to 13 residues. The germline V gene encodes CDR1 SGHKS and CDR2 YYEKEE (reference sequence). The CDR3 nucleotides read TGTGCCAGCAGCTTAGTGGCAAACTATGGCTACACCTTC. Its translation: CASSLVANYGYTF.

The CDR3 loop reads CASHETGRYGNTIYF. The CDR3 DNA reads TGTGCCAGCCACGAAACAGGGCGCTATGGAAACACCATATATTTT. The J gene is TRBJ1-3, the V gene TRBV25-1, with D possibly matching TRBD1 (6 bases). Germline CDR1 and CDR2: MGHDK and SYGVNS. The CDR3 is 15 amino acids. Trimming stripped 8 bases from V and 3 bases from J, with 17 bases between.

About this clone itself: The identical CDR3 is also encoded by other nucleotide sequences in the sample. J is TRBJ1-5 and V is TRBV28; D gene unclear. The V end was cut by 7 bases, the J end by 4 bases, with 8 bases between. Germline V gene sequence: CDR1 MDHEN, CDR2 SYDVKM. This CDR3 is built from 12 residues. CDR3 bases: TGTGCCAGCATCGAGCGAAATCAGCCCCAGCATTTT. Translation gives CASIERNQPQHF.

The chain recombines TRBV5-1 with TRBJ2-6; D may be TRBD2 (5 bases). Trimming removed 3 bases from V and 0 bases from J, with 10 bases in between. The CDR3 consists of 16 residues. CDR1 and CDR2 from the germline V gene are SGHRS and YFSETQ. The chain's CDR3 is CASSSARVSGANVLTF. The CDR3 DNA reads as TGCGCCAGCAGCTCGGCGAGGGTCTCTGGGGCCAACGTCCTGACTTTC.

V gene TRBV4-1 combines with J gene TRBJ1-1; maybe TRBD1 (5 bases). CDR1 is MGHRA, CDR2 YSYEKL, per germline. The CDR3 is 16 amino acids. V dropped 4 bases and J dropped 3 bases, with 18 bases sitting between them. CDR3 DNA sequence: TGCGCCAGCAGCCTTGCGGGGGATAAAGGGGACACTGAAGCTTTCTTT. This sequence encodes CASSLAGDKGDTEAFF.

This clone came up many times. The chain combines TRBV2 with TRBJ2-7; D possibly corresponds to TRBD1 (6 bases). Per germline, CDR1 SNHLY and CDR2 FYNNEI. V was cut by 8 bases and J by 2 bases, with 10 bases left in between. The CDR3 runs 12 residues. As DNA, the CDR3 is TGTGCCAGCGGGGGACACCCCTACGAGCAGTACTTC. As protein: CASGGHPYEQYF.

V is TRBV7-9 and J is TRBJ2-1, with a possible D match to TRBD2 (5 bases). The CDR3 contains 14 residues. Between the trimmed V and J ends, which lost 9 bases and 3 bases, there was a span of 15 bases. Germline assignment: CDR1 SEHNR and CDR2 FQNEAQ (reference sequence). CDR3 bases: TGTGCCAGTGCAAGGGCGGGTGACTACAATGAGCAGTTCTTC. The encoded protein is CASARAGDYNEQFF.

V and J are TRBV6-5 and TRBJ2-3; 8 bases map to TRBD2. CDR1 and CDR2 (germline): MNHEY, SVGAGI. CDR3 size: 15 residues. Trimming cost V 2 bases and J 4 bases; bases outside gene matches: 5. CDR3 nucleotide sequence: TGTGCCAGCAGTTACCCTGGCGGGGGGCCAGATACGCAGTATTTT. This sequence encodes CASSYPGGGPDTQYF.

The chain has TRBV28 and TRBJ1-1; no clear D gene. This CDR3 is 11 amino acids long. V lost 5 bases and J 4 bases, leaving 5 bases between the germline ends. CDR1 MDHEN and CDR2 SYDVKM come from the germline V gene. The CDR3 region has the DNA TGTGCCAGCAGTCGAGGCACTGAAGCTTTCTTT. Its protein product is CASSRGTEAFF.